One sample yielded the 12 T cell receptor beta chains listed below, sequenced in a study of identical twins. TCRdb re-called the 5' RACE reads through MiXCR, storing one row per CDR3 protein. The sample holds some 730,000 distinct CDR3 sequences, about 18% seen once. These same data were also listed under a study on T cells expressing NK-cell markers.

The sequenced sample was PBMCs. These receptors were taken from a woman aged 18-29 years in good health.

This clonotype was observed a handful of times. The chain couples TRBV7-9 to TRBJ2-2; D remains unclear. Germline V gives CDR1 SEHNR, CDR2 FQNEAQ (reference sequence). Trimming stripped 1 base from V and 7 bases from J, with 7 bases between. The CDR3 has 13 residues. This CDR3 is CASSLEVIGELFF. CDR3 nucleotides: TGTGCCAGCAGCTTAGAAGTGATCGGGGAGCTGTTTTTT.

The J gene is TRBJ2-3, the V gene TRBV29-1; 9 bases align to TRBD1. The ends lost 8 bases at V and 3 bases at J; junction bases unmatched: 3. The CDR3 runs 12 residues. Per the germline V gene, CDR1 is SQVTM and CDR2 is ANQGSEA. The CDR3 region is CSLGTGTDTQYF. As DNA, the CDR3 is TGCAGCTTGGGGACAGGGACAGATACGCAGTATTTT.

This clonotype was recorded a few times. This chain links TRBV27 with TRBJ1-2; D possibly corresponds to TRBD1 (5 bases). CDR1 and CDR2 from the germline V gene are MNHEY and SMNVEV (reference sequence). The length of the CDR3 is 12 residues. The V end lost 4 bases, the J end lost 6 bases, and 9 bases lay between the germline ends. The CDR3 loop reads CASSSEGDGYTF. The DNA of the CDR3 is TGTGCCAGCAGTTCGGAAGGGGATGGCTACACCTTC.

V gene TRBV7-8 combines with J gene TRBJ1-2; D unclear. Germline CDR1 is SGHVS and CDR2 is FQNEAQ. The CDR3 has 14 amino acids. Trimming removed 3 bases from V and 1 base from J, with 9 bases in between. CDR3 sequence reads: CASSFQQFNYGYTF. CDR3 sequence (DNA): TGTGCCAGCAGCTTCCAACAGTTTAACTATGGCTACACCTTC.

The CDR3 DNA reads TGCAGTGCGTGGCAGGCCGGCGACCGGGGGGCTTTCTTT. It yields the protein CSAWQAGDRGAFF. V and J are TRBV20-1 and TRBJ1-1, with D possibly being TRBD1 (5 bases). The germline V gene has CDR1 DFQATT and CDR2 SNEGSKA (reference sequence). V was shortened by 6 bases and J by 11 bases, with 22 bases between the two germline ends. This CDR3 contains 13 residues.

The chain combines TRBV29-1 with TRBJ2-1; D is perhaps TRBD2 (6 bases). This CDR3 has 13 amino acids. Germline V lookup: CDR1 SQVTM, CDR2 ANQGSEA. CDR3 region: CSVTGRVYNEQFF. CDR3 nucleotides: TGCAGTGTTACCGGGAGAGTTTACAATGAGCAGTTCTTC.

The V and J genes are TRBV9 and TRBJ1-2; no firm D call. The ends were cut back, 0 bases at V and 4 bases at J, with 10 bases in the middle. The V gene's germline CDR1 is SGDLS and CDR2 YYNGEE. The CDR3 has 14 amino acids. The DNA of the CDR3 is TGTGCCAGCAGCGTAGAGACGGACCTCTATGGCTACACCTTC. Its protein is CASSVETDLYGYTF.

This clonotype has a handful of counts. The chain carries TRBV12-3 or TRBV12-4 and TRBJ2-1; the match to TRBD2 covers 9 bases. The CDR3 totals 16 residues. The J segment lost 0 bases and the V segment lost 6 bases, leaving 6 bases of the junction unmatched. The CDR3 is CASRPGSGSSYNEQFF. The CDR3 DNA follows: TGTGCCAGCAGGCCAGGTAGCGGGAGCTCCTACAATGAGCAGTTCTTC.

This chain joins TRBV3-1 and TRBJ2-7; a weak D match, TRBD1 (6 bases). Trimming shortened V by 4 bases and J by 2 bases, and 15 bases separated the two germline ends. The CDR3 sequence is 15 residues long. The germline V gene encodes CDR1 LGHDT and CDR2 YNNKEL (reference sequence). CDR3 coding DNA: TGTGCCAGCAGCCGAGGGGACAACGGCCCCTACGAGCAGTACTTC. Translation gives CASSRGDNGPYEQYF.

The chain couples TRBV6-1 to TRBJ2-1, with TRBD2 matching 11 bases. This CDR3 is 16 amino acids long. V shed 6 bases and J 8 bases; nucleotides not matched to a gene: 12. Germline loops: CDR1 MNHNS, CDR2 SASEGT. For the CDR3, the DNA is TGTGCCAGCAGGCCTCCCGGGACTAGCGGTTGGGATGAGCAGTTCTTC. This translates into CASRPPGTSGWDEQFF.

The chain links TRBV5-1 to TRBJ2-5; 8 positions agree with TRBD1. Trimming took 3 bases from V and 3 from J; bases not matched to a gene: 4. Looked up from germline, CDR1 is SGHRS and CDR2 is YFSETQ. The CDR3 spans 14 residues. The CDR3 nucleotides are TGCGCCAGCAGCTCCATACAGGGGGAAGAGACCCAGTACTTC. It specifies CASSSIQGEETQYF.

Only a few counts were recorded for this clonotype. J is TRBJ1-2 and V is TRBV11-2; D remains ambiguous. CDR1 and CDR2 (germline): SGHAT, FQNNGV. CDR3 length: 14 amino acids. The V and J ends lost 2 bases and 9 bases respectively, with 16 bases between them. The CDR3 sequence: CASSLLPHRDSYTF. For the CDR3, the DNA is TGTGCCAGCAGCTTACTACCCCATCGCGATAGCTACACCTTC.